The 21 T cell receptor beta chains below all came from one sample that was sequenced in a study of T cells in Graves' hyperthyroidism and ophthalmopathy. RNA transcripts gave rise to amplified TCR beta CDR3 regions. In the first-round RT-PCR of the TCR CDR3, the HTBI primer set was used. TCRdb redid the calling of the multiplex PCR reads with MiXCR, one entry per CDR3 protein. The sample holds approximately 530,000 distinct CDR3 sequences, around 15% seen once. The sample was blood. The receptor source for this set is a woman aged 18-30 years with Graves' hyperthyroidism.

The CDR3 nucleotides are TGCAGTGCTAGACCCCCCCCAGGTCAGAGTGTCGGAGAGACCCAGTACTTC. It yields the protein CSARPPPGQSVGETQYF. V is TRBV20-1 and J is TRBJ2-5; D unclear. This CDR3 is built from 17 residues. V was trimmed by 2 bases and J by 4 bases, leaving 23 bases between them. Germline CDR1 DFQATT, CDR2 SNEGSKA (reference sequence).

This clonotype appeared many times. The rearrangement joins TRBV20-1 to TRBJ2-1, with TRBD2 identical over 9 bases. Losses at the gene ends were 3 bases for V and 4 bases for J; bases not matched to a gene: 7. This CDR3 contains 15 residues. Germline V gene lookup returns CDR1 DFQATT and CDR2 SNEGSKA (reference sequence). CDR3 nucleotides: TGCAGTGCTAGGGTTCGACTAGCGGATTACAATGAGCAGTTCTTC. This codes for CSARVRLADYNEQFF.

In nucleotides, the CDR3 is TGTGCCAGCAGCTTACACGGGGGAGATCAGCCCCAGCATTTT. Its translation: CASSLHGGDQPQHF. The gene calls are TRBV7-9 and TRBJ1-5, with a weak D call TRBD1 (5 bases). CDR1 and CDR2 (germline): SEHNR, FQNEAQ (reference sequence). Trimming removed 2 bases at V and 5 bases at J, with 10 bases between. CDR3 length equals 14 residues. Full variable domain (outside the CDR3, taken from reference TRBV7-9 and TRBJ1-5): DTGVSQNPRHKITKRGQNVTFRCDPISEHNRLYWYRQTLGQGPEFLTYFQNEAQLEKSRLLSDRFSAERPKGSFSTLEIQRTEQGDSAMYLCASSLHGGDQPQHFGDGTRLSIL.

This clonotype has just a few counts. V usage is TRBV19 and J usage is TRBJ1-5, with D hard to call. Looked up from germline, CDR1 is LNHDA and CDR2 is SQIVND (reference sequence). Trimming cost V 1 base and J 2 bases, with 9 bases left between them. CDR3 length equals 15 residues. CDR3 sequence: CASSIVGRGNQPQHF. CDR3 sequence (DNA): TGTGCCAGTAGTATAGTGGGCCGCGGCAATCAGCCCCAGCATTTT.

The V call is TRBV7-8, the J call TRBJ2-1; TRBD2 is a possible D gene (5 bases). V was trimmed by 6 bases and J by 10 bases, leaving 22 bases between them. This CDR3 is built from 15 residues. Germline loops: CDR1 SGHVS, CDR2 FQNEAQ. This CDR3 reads CASSSNPGMPKEQFF. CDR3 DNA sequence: TGTGCCAGCAGTTCAAATCCGGGGATGCCTAAGGAGCAGTTCTTC.

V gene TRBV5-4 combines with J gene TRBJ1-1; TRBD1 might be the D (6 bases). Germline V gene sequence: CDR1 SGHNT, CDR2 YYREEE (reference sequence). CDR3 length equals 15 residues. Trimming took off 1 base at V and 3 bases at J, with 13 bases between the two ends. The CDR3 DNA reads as TGTGCCAGCAGCTTGCCGCCAGGGGTATACACTGAAGCTTTCTTT. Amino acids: CASSLPPGVYTEAFF.

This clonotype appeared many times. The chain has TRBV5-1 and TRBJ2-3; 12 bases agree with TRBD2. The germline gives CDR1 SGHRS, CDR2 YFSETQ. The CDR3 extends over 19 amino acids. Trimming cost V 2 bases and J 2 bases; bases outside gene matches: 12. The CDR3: CASSFKTSGGTPDTDTQYF. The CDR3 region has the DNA TGCGCCAGCAGCTTTAAAACTAGCGGGGGGACCCCTGACACAGATACGCAGTATTTT.

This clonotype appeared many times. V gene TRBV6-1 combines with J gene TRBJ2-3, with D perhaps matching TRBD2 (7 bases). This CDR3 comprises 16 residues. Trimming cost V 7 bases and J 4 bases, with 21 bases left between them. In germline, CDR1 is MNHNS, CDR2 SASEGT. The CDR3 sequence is CASTRSGGAGADTQYF. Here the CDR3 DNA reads TGTGCCAGCACCCGAAGTGGGGGGGCGGGGGCAGATACGCAGTATTTT.

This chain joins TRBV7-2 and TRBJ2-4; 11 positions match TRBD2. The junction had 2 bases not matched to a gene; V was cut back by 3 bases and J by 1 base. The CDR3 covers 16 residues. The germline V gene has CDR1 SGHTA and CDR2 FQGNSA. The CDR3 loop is CASSFIAGGAKNIQYF. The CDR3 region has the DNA TGTGCCAGCAGCTTTATAGCGGGGGGGGCCAAAAACATTCAGTACTTC.

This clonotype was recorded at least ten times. The CDR3, as DNA: TGTGCCTGGAGTGCGGCGGGGACAGGCGGGGAGACCCAGTACTTC. Residues: CAWSAAGTGGETQYF. The V gene is TRBV30, the J gene TRBJ2-5, with 8 bases fitting TRBD1. The CDR3 spans 15 residues. J lost 5 bases, V lost 1 base, and 9 bases had no gene match. CDR1 is GTSNPN and CDR2 is SVGIG in the germline V gene (reference sequence). Full variable domain (rest looked up from reference TRBV30 and TRBJ2-5): SQTIHQWPATLVQPVGSPLSLECTVEGTSNPNLYWYRQAAGRGLQLLFYSVGIGQISSEVPQNLSASRPQDRQFILSSKKLLLSDSGFYLCAWSAAGTGGETQYFGPGTRLLVL.

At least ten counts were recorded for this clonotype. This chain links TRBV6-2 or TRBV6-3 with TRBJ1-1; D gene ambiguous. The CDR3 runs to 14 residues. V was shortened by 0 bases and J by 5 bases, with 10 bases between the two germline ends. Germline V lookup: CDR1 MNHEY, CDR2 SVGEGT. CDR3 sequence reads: CASSYSRLGTEAFF. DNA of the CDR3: TGTGCCAGCAGTTACTCAAGACTGGGGACTGAAGCTTTCTTT.

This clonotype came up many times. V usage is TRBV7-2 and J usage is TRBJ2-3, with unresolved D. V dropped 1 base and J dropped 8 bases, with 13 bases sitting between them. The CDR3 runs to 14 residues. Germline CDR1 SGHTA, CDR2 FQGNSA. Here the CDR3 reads CASSLENSYGTQYF. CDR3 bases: TGTGCCAGCAGCTTAGAAAACAGCTACGGTACGCAGTATTTT.

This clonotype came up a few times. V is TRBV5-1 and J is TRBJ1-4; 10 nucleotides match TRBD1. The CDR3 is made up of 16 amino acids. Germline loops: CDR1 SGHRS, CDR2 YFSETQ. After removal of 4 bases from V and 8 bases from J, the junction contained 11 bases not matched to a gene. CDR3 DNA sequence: TGCGCCAGCAGCCAGGCAAGGACAGGGGGGACCGAAAAACTGTTTTTT. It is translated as CASSQARTGGTEKLFF.

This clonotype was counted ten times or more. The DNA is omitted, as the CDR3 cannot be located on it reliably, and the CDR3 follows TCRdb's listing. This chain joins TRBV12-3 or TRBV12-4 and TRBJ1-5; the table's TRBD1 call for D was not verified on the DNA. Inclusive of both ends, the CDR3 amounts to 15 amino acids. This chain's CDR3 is CASSSGQGYNQPQHF.

CDR3 in amino acids: CASSQVGAPDNEQFF. CDR3 sequence (DNA): TGTGCCAGCAGCCAAGTAGGGGCCCCGGATAATGAGCAGTTCTTC. The rearrangement links TRBV3-1 to TRBJ2-1; D is possibly TRBD1 (5 bases). Germline lookup yields CDR1 LGHDT and CDR2 YNNKEL (reference sequence). The CDR3 is 15 residues long. V gave up 1 base and J gave up 7 bases, with 14 bases separating them.

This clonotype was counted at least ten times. In DNA, the CDR3 is TGTGCCAGCAGTCCTCCCGGGACAGCAATCATTGAGCAGTTCTTC. Its translation is CASSPPGTAIIEQFF. The J gene is TRBJ2-1, the V gene TRBV7-2, with TRBD1 identical over 7 bases. Germline-derived CDR1 and CDR2 are SGHTA and FQGNSA. CDR3 length: 15 amino acids. J gave up 9 bases and V 6 bases, and 14 bases lay outside the gene matches.

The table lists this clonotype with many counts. CDR3 sequence (DNA): TGTGCCAGCAGCCATCTCACGGGCCGATCCGGGGAGCTGTTTTTT. Its translation: CASSHLTGRSGELFF. This sequence joins TRBV7-9 and TRBJ2-2; D is unclear. This CDR3 has 15 residues. The V gene's germline CDR1 is SEHNR and CDR2 FQNEAQ (reference sequence). Trimming shortened V by 5 bases and J by 6 bases, and 16 bases separated the two germline ends.

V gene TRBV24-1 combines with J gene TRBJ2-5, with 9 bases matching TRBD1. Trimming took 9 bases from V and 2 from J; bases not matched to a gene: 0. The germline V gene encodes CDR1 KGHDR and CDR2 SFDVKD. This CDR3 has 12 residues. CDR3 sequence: CATGQGQETQYF. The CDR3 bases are TGTGCCACCGGACAGGGGCAAGAGACCCAGTACTTC.

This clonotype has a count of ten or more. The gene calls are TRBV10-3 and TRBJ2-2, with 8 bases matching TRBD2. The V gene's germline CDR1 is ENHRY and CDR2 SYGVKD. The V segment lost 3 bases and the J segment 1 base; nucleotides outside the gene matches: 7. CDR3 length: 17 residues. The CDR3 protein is CAISDETSVQNTGELFF. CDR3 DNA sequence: TGTGCCATCAGTGATGAGACTAGCGTACAGAACACCGGGGAGCTGTTTTTT.

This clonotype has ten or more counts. As DNA, the CDR3 is TGTGCCAGCAGTGGGTGGACAGGGTCTGGAAACACCATATATTTT. Its protein product is CASSGWTGSGNTIYF. The chain combines TRBV12-3 or TRBV12-4 with TRBJ1-3; 8 positions agree with TRBD1. This CDR3 region has 15 residues. The V gene end was trimmed by 5 bases and the J gene end by 1 base; junction bases not matched to a gene: 4.

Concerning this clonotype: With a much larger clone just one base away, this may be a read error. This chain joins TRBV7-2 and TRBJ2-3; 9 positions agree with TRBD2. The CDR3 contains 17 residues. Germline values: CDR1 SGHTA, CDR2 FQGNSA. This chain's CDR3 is CASGLARGGGGTDTQYF. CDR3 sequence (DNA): TGTGCCAGCGGCTTAGCGCGGGGGGGCGGCGGCACAGATACGCAGTATTTT.